The 32 T cell receptor beta chains presented below share a single source sample, sequenced in a study of blood T cell repertoires in COVID-19. Sequencing was performed with immunoSEQ multiplex PCR; in TCRdb, only in-frame clones are kept and a portion is missing. The sample consists of some 160,000 clones, around 82% of them appearing once. Sample: peripheral blood. All receptors come from a man in his sixties with acute or convalescent COVID-19.

The J gene is TRBJ1-5, the V gene TRBV7-8; 9 nucleotides match TRBD1. CDR1 and CDR2 from the germline V gene are SGHVS and FQNEAQ. The CDR3 is 12 amino acids. The CDR3 here is CATGTGSQPQHF. In DNA, the CDR3 is TGTGCGACCGGGACAGGGAGTCAGCCCCAGCATTTT.

The chain is built from TRBV30 and TRBJ2-1, with 9 positions matching TRBD1. CDR1 and CDR2 (germline): GTSNPN, SVGIG (reference sequence). This CDR3 is 14 amino acids long. Losses at the gene ends were 3 bases for V and 3 bases for J; bases not matched to a gene: 3. The CDR3 DNA reads TGTGCCTGGAGCACAGGGGGCGTCTACAATGAGCAGTTCTTC. The encoded protein is CAWSTGGVYNEQFF.

The chain has TRBV2 and TRBJ1-4; 9 nucleotides line up with TRBD1. CDR3 length: 17 amino acids. V gave up 6 bases and J gave up 0 bases; unmatched junction bases: 8. CDR1 SNHLY and CDR2 FYNNEI come from the germline V gene. The CDR3 coding sequence is TGTGCCAGCAGGACAGGGGGAGGTTCTTCAACTAATGAAAAACTGTTTTTT. This codes for CASRTGGGSSTNEKLFF.

This chain connects TRBV30 to TRBJ2-3, with 10 bases fitting TRBD2. CDR1 GTSNPN and CDR2 SVGIG come from the germline V gene (reference sequence). V gave up 5 bases and J gave up 1 base; unmatched junction bases: 3. The CDR3 has 14 residues. The CDR3, as DNA: TGTGCCTGGGGAACTAGCGGGGGCACAGATACGCAGTATTTT. This encodes CAWGTSGGTDTQYF. Using reference TRBV30 and TRBJ2-3 for the parts outside the CDR3, the full variable domain is SQTIHQWPATLVQPVGSPLSLECTVEGTSNPNLYWYRQAAGRGLQLLFYSVGIGQISSEVPQNLSASRPQDRQFILSSKKLLLSDSGFYLCAWGTSGGTDTQYFGPGTRLTVL.

The genes are TRBV6-2 or TRBV6-3 and TRBJ2-3; TRBD1 matches 9 bases. Germline CDR1 and CDR2: MNHEY and SVGEGT. V gave up 6 bases and J gave up 4 bases; unmatched junction bases: 8. The CDR3 loop spans 15 amino acids. The DNA of the CDR3 is TGTGCCAGCAGCAGGGACAGGGCGAGGGCAGATACGCAGTATTTT. Translating it yields CASSRDRARADTQYF.

The V gene is TRBV20-1, the J gene TRBJ2-7, with a tentative D call TRBD2 (5 bases). Germline CDR1 reads DFQATT; CDR2 reads SNEGSKA (reference sequence). Between the trimmed V and J ends, which lost 3 bases and 6 bases, there was a span of 9 bases. The CDR3 has 11 residues. The CDR3 nucleotides read TGCAGTGCTAGGCCCGGGATCGAGCAGTACTTC. It codes for CSARPGIEQYF.

The rearrangement links TRBV2 to TRBJ2-5, with 7 bases that match TRBD2. The ends lost 7 bases at V and 4 bases at J; junction bases unmatched: 6. Germline V gives CDR1 SNHLY, CDR2 FYNNEI. This CDR3 spans 13 amino acids. The CDR3 spells CASNQIAGETQYF. The CDR3 DNA follows: TGTGCCAGCAACCAGATAGCGGGAGAGACCCAGTACTTC.

The genes are TRBV29-1 and TRBJ2-7; a weak D match, TRBD2 (6 bases). CDR3 size: 12 residues. Trimming shortened V by 4 bases and J by 2 bases, and 9 bases separated the two germline ends. CDR1 and CDR2 (germline): SQVTM, ANQGSEA. The CDR3 DNA reads as TGCAGCGTTGTTAGCGGCACCTACGAGCAGTACTTC. Its protein product is CSVVSGTYEQYF.

J is TRBJ2-2 and V is TRBV7-8; the D gene is possibly TRBD2 (6 bases). CDR1 and CDR2 (germline): SGHVS, FQNEAQ. Deletions cut 5 bases from V and 3 bases from J, with 19 bases between. This CDR3 is built from 17 residues. The CDR3 loop reads CASSRVLATSHTGELFF. CDR3 coding DNA: TGTGCCAGCAGCCGAGTACTAGCAACCTCTCACACCGGGGAGCTGTTTTTT.

This clone showed up just once. The chain joins TRBV6-5 to TRBJ1-5, with TRBD1 as a possible D gene (5 bases). Trimming pared 10 bases from V and 3 bases from J, leaving 16 bases between. This CDR3 has 14 residues. The V gene's germline CDR1 is MNHEY and CDR2 SVGAGI. The CDR3 DNA follows: TGTGCCACCCGGCCGGGACTGAACAATCAGCCCCAGCATTTT. Amino acids: CATRPGLNNQPQHF.

The chain has TRBV18 and TRBJ2-3, with 8 positions matching TRBD2. Trimming cost V 3 bases and J 5 bases; bases outside gene matches: 4. Germline loops: CDR1 KGHSH, CDR2 LQKENI. The CDR3 has 14 residues. CDR3 in DNA: TGTGCCAGCTCACCGGGACTAGGGATAGATACGCAGTATTTT. Protein product: CASSPGLGIDTQYF. The full variable domain, completed using reference TRBV18 and TRBJ2-3, is NAGVMQNPRHLVRRRGQEARLRCSPMKGHSHVYWYRQLPEEGLKFMVYLQKENIIDESGMPKERFSAEFPKEGPSILRIQQVVRGDSAAYFCASSPGLGIDTQYFGPGTRLTVL.

The chain joins TRBV6-5 to TRBJ2-1, with TRBD2 as a possible D gene (7 bases). The CDR3 has 13 residues. CDR1 and CDR2 from the germline V gene are MNHEY and SVGAGI. V lost 2 bases, J lost 8 bases, and 10 bases lay in between. In DNA form, the CDR3 reads TGTGCCAGCAGTTACGGGGGGGGCGATGAGCAGTTCTTC. This encodes CASSYGGGDEQFF.

This clone was found many times. This chain joins TRBV7-9 and TRBJ2-7; TRBD2 aligns across 11 bases. This CDR3 spans 16 amino acids. V was clipped by 4 bases and J by 1 base; unmatched bases: 6. Looked up from germline, CDR1 is SEHNR and CDR2 is FQNEAQ (reference sequence). The DNA of the CDR3 is TGTGCCAGCAGCTCCAGACTAGCGGGGCCATCCTACGAGCAGTACTTC. Residues: CASSSRLAGPSYEQYF.

The rearrangement uses TRBV4-1 and TRBJ2-7; 12 bases are a match to TRBD2. Germline V gene data show CDR1 as MGHRA and CDR2 as YSYEKL. The CDR3 runs to 18 residues. The ends lost 0 bases at V and 3 bases at J; junction bases unmatched: 9. The CDR3 region has the DNA TGCGCCAGCAGCCAAGAAGGGGCTGCGACTAGCGGGAGCTACGAGCAGTACTTC. This translates into CASSQEGAATSGSYEQYF.

J is TRBJ1-2 and V is TRBV5-4; a weak D match, TRBD1 (5 bases). The CDR3 sequence is 15 residues long. The germline gives CDR1 SGHNT, CDR2 YYREEE (reference sequence). V was cut by 0 bases and J by 6 bases, with 15 bases left in between. CDR3 in DNA: TGTGCCAGCAGCTTGGCCTATGGGGGGAATAATGGCTACACCTTC. Encoded protein: CASSLAYGGNNGYTF.

This clone was counted a few times. The chain links TRBV24-1 to TRBJ1-5; 7 bases are a match to TRBD1. The V segment lost 7 bases and the J segment 5 bases; nucleotides outside the gene matches: 4. Per germline, CDR1 KGHDR and CDR2 SFDVKD. The CDR3 runs to 13 residues. The CDR3 sequence: CATREGADQPQHF. CDR3 nucleotide sequence: TGTGCCACCAGGGAGGGGGCCGATCAGCCCCAGCATTTT.

This clone was counted a single time. The rearrangement uses TRBV7-3 and TRBJ1-1, with D tentatively TRBD1 (6 bases). The CDR3 is 13 residues long. The ends were cut back, 5 bases at V and 1 base at J, with 8 bases in the middle. CDR1 and CDR2 from the germline V gene are SGHTA and FQGTGA. DNA of the CDR3: TGTGCCAGCAGCGAACAGGGGAACACTGAAGCTTTCTTT. Protein product: CASSEQGNTEAFF.

The CDR3 loop reads CASSRSTGRVETQYF. CDR3 DNA sequence: TGTGCCAGCAGCCGCTCGACAGGGAGAGTGGAGACCCAGTACTTC. This chain links TRBV5-6 with TRBJ2-5, with TRBD1 identical over 7 bases. Germline V gene lookup returns CDR1 SGHDT and CDR2 YYEEEE. V lost 4 bases and J lost 5; bases outside the gene matches: 11. The CDR3 is made up of 15 amino acids. The variable domain in full, with the rest retrieved from reference TRBV5-6 and TRBJ2-5, is DAGVTQSPTHLIKTRGQQVTLRCSPKSGHDTVSWYQQALGQGPQFIFQYYEEEERQRGNFPDRFSGHQFPNYSSELNVNALLLGDSALYLCASSRSTGRVETQYFGPGTRLLVL.

A word on this clone: Mismatch with germline at one junction end may stem from a read error. The chain links TRBV7-8 to TRBJ2-1; a weak D match, TRBD2 (6 bases). Germline values: CDR1 SGHVS, CDR2 FQNEAQ. CDR3 length: 12 residues. In DNA form, the CDR3 reads TGTGCCAGCAGCCCCACGGGACTGCCCCCGGTCTTC. This encodes CASSPTGLPPVF.

V and J are TRBV6-1 and TRBJ1-2, with no clear D. Germline CDR1 is MNHNS and CDR2 is SASEGT. Deletions cut 3 bases from V and 5 bases from J, with 10 bases between. The CDR3 is 13 amino acids. The CDR3 reads CASSEGGLYGYTF. The CDR3 DNA reads TGTGCCAGCAGTGAGGGAGGCTTGTATGGCTACACCTTC.

The chain links TRBV30 to TRBJ2-7; 9 bases fit TRBD2. The length of the CDR3 is 15 residues. Germline-derived CDR1 and CDR2 are GTSNPN and SVGIG (reference sequence). The junction had 8 bases not matched to a gene; V was cut back by 0 bases and J by 5 bases. The CDR3 is CAWSVSAGGRNEQYF. The DNA of the CDR3 is TGTGCCTGGAGTGTATCGGCGGGAGGGAGAAACGAGCAGTACTTC.

This clone was counted once. J is TRBJ1-4 and V is TRBV11-2; D not certain. The CDR3 length is 14 residues. Germline-derived CDR1 and CDR2 are SGHAT and FQNNGV. Trimming pared 0 bases from V and 11 bases from J, leaving 13 bases between. The CDR3 region has the DNA TGTGCCAGCAGCTTAGATCAAGTCCCAGGCAAACTGTTTTTT. The encoded protein is CASSLDQVPGKLFF.

The J gene is TRBJ2-1, the V gene TRBV29-1; 11 nucleotides align to TRBD2. The trim removed 1 base at V and 1 base at J, leaving 3 bases unmatched. Germline loops: CDR1 SQVTM, CDR2 ANQGSEA. The CDR3 spans 16 residues. DNA for the CDR3: TGCAGCGTTGAAGCCGGGACTAGCGGTTCCTACAATGAGCAGTTCTTC. Amino acid sequence: CSVEAGTSGSYNEQFF.

The chain couples TRBV5-4 to TRBJ2-1; 8 nucleotides agree with TRBD2. The germline gives CDR1 SGHNT, CDR2 YYREEE (reference sequence). With V trimmed by 4 bases and J by 3 bases, 6 bases remained unmatched. CDR3 size: 15 residues. CDR3 DNA sequence: TGTGCCAGCAGCGAAAGCGGGAGAGGCTACAATGAGCAGTTCTTC. This gives the protein CASSESGRGYNEQFF.

The gene calls are TRBV5-1 and TRBJ2-1; 9 nucleotides agree with TRBD2. CDR1 and CDR2 from the germline V gene are SGHRS and YFSETQ. Trimming removed 0 bases from V and 5 bases from J; junction bases left unmatched: 3. The CDR3 runs 15 residues. The CDR3, as DNA: TGCGCCAGCAGCTTGGCCCTAGCGGGAAACAATGAGCAGTTCTTC. This translates into CASSLALAGNNEQFF.

This rearrangement joins TRBV6-6 to TRBJ2-1, with TRBD2 matching over 7 bases. Germline V gene lookup returns CDR1 MNHNY and CDR2 SVGAGI (reference sequence). The CDR3 is 15 residues long. The V segment lost 0 bases and the J segment 5 bases; nucleotides outside the gene matches: 4. CDR3 in amino acids: CASSYSVGRNNEQFF. The CDR3 DNA reads as TGTGCCAGCAGTTACTCGGTCGGGAGGAACAATGAGCAGTTCTTC.

J is TRBJ2-7 and V is TRBV6-5; 8 bases are shared with TRBD2. Unmatched junction bases numbered 9, after V lost 6 bases and J lost 5 bases. The CDR3 is 14 residues long. Germline CDR1 reads MNHEY; CDR2 reads SVGAGI. This chain's CDR3 is CASRSGTRANEQYF. The CDR3 region has the DNA TGTGCCAGCAGATCTGGGACTAGGGCCAACGAGCAGTACTTC.

The CDR3 DNA reads as TGTGCCAGCAGTTTATCGAGGGTTGGCGGGGAGCTGTTTTTT. Translating it yields CASSLSRVGGELFF. This chain links TRBV27 with TRBJ2-2; tentative D call: TRBD2 (5 bases). V was pared by 0 bases and J by 7 bases, with 9 bases between. CDR3 length: 14 residues. Per germline, CDR1 MNHEY and CDR2 SMNVEV (reference sequence).

This clone was detected once. The chain couples TRBV19 to TRBJ2-1, with 10 nucleotides matching TRBD2. Trimming cost V 1 base and J 9 bases; bases outside gene matches: 9. The CDR3 is made up of 16 amino acids. Germline loops: CDR1 LNHDA, CDR2 SQIVND (reference sequence). CDR3 DNA sequence: TGTGCCAGTAGTATAGGGCTTCTAGCGGGAGCGACTGAGCAGTTCTTC. As protein: CASSIGLLAGATEQFF.

The chain recombines TRBV12-3 or TRBV12-4 with TRBJ2-1; D ambiguous. Trimming pared 8 bases from V and 0 bases from J, leaving 8 bases between. The CDR3 is 13 residues long. CDR3 nucleotide sequence: TGTGCCAGCGAGTTCCTCTCCTACAATGAGCAGTTCTTC. Translation gives CASEFLSYNEQFF.

The chain links TRBV6-2 or TRBV6-3 to TRBJ2-2; 12 bases match TRBD1. CDR3 length equals 19 residues. CDR1 and CDR2 from the germline V gene are MNHEY and SVGEGT. V lost 7 bases to trimming and J lost 4 bases; unmatched junction nucleotides: 16. CDR3 amino acids: CASNPKLGGQGAVTGELFF. For the CDR3, the DNA is TGTGCCAGCAACCCAAAACTTGGGGGACAGGGGGCAGTCACCGGGGAGCTGTTTTTT.

This clone came up many times. V gene TRBV5-1 combines with J gene TRBJ1-2, with 12 bases that match TRBD1. The ends lost 4 bases at V and 8 bases at J; junction bases unmatched: 6. This CDR3 is built from 14 residues. CDR1 SGHRS and CDR2 YFSETQ come from the germline V gene. The CDR3 region has the DNA TGCGCCAGCAGCCCGGGGACAGGGGGCGAAGGCTACACCTTC. Amino acid sequence: CASSPGTGGEGYTF.